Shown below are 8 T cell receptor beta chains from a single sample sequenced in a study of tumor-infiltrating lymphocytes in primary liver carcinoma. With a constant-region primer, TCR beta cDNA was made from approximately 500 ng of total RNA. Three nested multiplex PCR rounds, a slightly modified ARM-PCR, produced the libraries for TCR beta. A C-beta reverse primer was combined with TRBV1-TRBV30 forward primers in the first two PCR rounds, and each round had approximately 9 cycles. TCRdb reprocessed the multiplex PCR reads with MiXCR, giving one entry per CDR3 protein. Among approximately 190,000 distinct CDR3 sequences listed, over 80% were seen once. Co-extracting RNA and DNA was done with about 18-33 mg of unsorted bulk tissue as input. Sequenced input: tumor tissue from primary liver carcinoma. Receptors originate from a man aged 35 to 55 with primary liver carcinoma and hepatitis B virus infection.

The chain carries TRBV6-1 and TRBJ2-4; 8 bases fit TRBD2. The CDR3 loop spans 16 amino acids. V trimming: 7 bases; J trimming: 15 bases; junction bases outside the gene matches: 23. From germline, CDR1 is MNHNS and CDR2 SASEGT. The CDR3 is CASNATGGFGKNIMYF. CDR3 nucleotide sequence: TGTGCCAGCAATGCCACGGGGGGGTTCGGCAAAAACATTATGTACTTC.

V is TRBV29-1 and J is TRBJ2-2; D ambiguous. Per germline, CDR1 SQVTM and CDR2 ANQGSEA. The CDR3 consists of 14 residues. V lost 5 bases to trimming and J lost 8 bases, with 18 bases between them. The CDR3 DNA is TGCAGCGTTATAAAGTACCCTCGATTAGGGGAGCTGTTTTTT. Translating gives CSVIKYPRLGELFF.

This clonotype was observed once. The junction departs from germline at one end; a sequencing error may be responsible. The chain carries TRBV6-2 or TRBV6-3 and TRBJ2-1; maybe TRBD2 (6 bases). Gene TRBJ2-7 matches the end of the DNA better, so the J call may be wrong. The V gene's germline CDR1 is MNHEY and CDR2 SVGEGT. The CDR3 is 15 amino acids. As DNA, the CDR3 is TGTGACAGCACGAAAAAGGCGGGAATCTACAATGAGCAGTACTTC. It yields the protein CDSTKKAGIYNEQYF.

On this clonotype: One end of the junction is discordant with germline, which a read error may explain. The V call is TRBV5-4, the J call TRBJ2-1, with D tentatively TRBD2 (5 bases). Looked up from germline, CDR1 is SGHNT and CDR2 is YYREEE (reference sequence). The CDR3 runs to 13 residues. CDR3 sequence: CASSHLVGDEHFF. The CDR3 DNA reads TGTGCCAGCAGCCACCTAGTGGGAGATGAGCACTTCTTC. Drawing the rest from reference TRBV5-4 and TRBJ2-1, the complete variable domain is ETGVTQSPTHLIKTRGQQVTLRCSSQSGHNTVSWYQQALGQGPQFIFQYYREEENGRGNFPPRFSGLQFPNYSSELNVNALELDDSALYLCASSHLVGDEHFFGPGTRLTVL.

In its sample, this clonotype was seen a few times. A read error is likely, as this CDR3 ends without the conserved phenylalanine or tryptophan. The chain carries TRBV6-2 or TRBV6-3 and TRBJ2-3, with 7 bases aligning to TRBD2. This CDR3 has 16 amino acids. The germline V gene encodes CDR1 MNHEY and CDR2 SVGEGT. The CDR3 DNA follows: TGTGCTAGCAGTTACGACAAGGCGGGAGTAAGTGATACGCAGTATTCT. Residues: CASSYDKAGVSDTQYS.

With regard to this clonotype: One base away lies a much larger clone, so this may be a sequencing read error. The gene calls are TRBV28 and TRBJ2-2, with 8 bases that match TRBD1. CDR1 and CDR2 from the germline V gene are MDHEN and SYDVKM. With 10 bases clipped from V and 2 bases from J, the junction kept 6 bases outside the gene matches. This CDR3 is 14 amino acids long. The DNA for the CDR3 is TGTGCCATCTCGACAGGGGTCAACACCGGGGAGCTGTTTTTT. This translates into CAISTGVNTGELFF.

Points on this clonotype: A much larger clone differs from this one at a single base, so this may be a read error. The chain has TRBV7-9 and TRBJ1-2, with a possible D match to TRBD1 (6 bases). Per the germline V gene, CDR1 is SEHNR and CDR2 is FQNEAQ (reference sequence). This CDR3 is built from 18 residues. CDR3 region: CGSSRAQATGIASYGYTF. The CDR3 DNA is TGTGGCAGCAGCCGCGCTCAGGCTACAGGGATCGCTTCGTATGGCTACACCTTC.

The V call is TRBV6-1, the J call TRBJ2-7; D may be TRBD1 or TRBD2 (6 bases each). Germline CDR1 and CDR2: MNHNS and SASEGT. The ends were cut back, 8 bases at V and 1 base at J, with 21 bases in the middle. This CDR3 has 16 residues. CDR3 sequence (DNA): TGTGCCAGCGGACCCGGAGGGGGTGGCATTTCCTACGAGCAGTACTTC. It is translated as CASGPGGGGISYEQYF.